This T cell receptor beta chain originates from a study of blood T cell repertoires in COVID-19. Study details: T cells, B-cell-depleted T cells, or PBMCs provided the cDNA or gDNA that served as material.

This CDR3 spans 12 amino acids. V shed 6 bases and J shed 2 bases, with 8 bases lying between them. TCRdb's copy holds only in-frame clones and misses some; the assay was immunoSEQ multiplex PCR. The sample has some 200,000 clones, approximately 80% seen once; the top ten hold around 14%. Sequencing was performed on peripheral blood. This receptor was identified in a human donor in a cohort sampled during active COVID-19. The J gene is TRBJ2-7, the V gene TRBV12-3 or TRBV12-4, with D possibly matching TRBD1 (6 bases). CDR3 region: CASRQGTYEQYF. In DNA, the CDR3 is TGTGCCAGCAGACAGGGAACCTACGAGCAGTACTTC.